This is a list of T cell receptor beta chains from one sample in a study of cytomegalovirus exposure and HLA in healthy donors. Sequencing used immunoSEQ multiplex PCR; TCRdb keeps in-frame clones, though not all of them. The sample has roughly 200,000 clones; approximately 80% are singletons. The sequenced sample consisted of PBMCs. These receptors were obtained from a woman in her late teens or twenties in good health and CMV-seronegative. CDR3s include the opening cysteine and the closing phenylalanine or tryptophan. A D gene is named only where the DNA matches it firmly. Rows give clone size only sometimes, using once, few, many, or a class for an expanded clone.

>TRBV27|.|TRBJ2-3|.
CASSSPLAPDTQYF
TGTGCCAGCAGTTCCCCACTAGCTCCAGATACGCAGTATTTT
>TRBV6-5|once|TRBJ2-2|.
CASSERDTGELFF
TGTGCCAGCAGTGAGAGGGACACCGGGGAGCTGTTTTTT
>TRBV28|.|TRBJ2-7|TRBD1
CASSLSTGGSYEQYF
TGTGCCAGCAGCCTCTCGACAGGGGGATCCTACGAGCAGTACTTC
>TRBV7-2|few|TRBJ2-5|TRBD2
CASSSRGTIKETQYF
TGTGCCAGCAGCTCCCGGGGGACTATCAAAGAGACCCAGTACTTC
>TRBV7-9|.|TRBJ2-2|TRBD1
CASSPWTGGTGELFF
TGTGCCAGCAGCCCCTGGACAGGGGGCACCGGGGAGCTGTTTTTT
>TRBV15|.|TRBJ2-7|TRBD1
CATSRAGTGPYEQYF
TGTGCCACCAGCAGAGCTGGGACAGGGCCCTACGAGCAGTACTTC
>TRBV27|.|TRBJ2-7|.
CASSLVLAGEQYF
TGTGCCAGCAGTTTGGTACTAGCTGGGGAGCAGTACTTC
>TRBV19|.|TRBJ2-3|TRBD2
CASSLGPGGATDTQYF
TGTGCCAGTAGTCTTGGACCGGGGGGGGCCACAGATACGCAGTATTTT
>TRBV25-1|.|TRBJ2-1|.
CASSEVPQGQFNEQFF
TGTGCCAGCAGTGAAGTGCCCCAGGGCCAGTTCAATGAGCAGTTCTTC
>TRBV11-3|.|TRBJ2-1|.
CASSSGGRSSYNEQFF
TGTGCCAGCAGCTCCGGAGGAAGGAGCTCCTACAATGAGCAGTTCTTC